These 2 T cell receptor beta chains came from one sample sequenced in a study of blood T cells in healthy people across ages (dated by TCRdb to between 2014 and 2017). Library method: 5' RACE. Sequencing instrument: Illumina HiSeq 2500. A second PCR of about 6 to 11 cycles was performed with a sample-barcoded 5' primer and a J-beta primer mix. In TCRdb, the public reads were trimmed at Q25 with fastp and aligned with MiXCR, with productive beta chains retained. Entries are consolidated by CDR3 protein sequence, retaining the most common genes and DNA. This sample gives 1,500,000 or so distinct CDR3 sequences in total; around 40% of them show up just once. The biggest ten clones account for about 4.1% of the sample. Input material: blood. The receptors were sampled from a young woman in good health.

The V call is TRBV7-2, the J call TRBJ2-2, with D uncertain. CDR3 length: 15 amino acids. The V end was cut by 5 bases, the J end by 4 bases, with 14 bases between. Germline V gene lookup returns CDR1 SGHTA and CDR2 FQGNSA. CDR3 in DNA: TGTGCCAGCAGCATTGGACGGCGAGGCACCGGGGAGCTGTTTTTT. Protein: CASSIGRRGTGELFF.

Notes on this clonotype: The DNA is omitted, as the CDR3 cannot be located on it reliably, and the CDR3 follows TCRdb's listing. The chain has TRBV10-3 and TRBJ1-2. In germline, CDR1 is ENHRY, CDR2 SYGVKD. The CDR3 extends over 12 residues, inclusive of both ends. The CDR3 protein is CATEGDFYGCTF.